This T cell receptor beta chain was sequenced during a study of T cell repertoires in cytomegalovirus infection. Each CDR3 protein is one row after TCRdb ran MiXCR on the reads. The repertoire includes about 460,000 distinct CDR3 sequences, 11% of them detected once, and more than 8.5% sits in the top ten. CDR3 length equals 14 residues. Per the germline V gene, CDR1 is SEHNR and CDR2 is FQNEAQ (reference sequence). V was shortened by 2 bases and J by 2 bases, with 10 bases between the two germline ends. This clonotype originated in a human donor in good health (CMV status not recorded). Some clones in this sample may be carry-over from other donors' samples. Material: PBMCs. The chain has TRBV7-9 and TRBJ2-7, with a weak D call TRBD1 (5 bases). CDR3 amino acids: CASSLTGETYEQYF. The CDR3 coding sequence is TGTGCCAGCAGCTTAACAGGAGAAACCTACGAGCAGTACTTC.